A selection of T cell receptor beta chains follows, all from one sample in a study of T cells in localized non-small cell lung cancer. Using immunoSEQ multiplex PCR, the repertoire was profiled, and TCRdb retains in-frame clones only, with some absent. The table shows about 26,000 clones, with around nine tenths occurring only once. The sample here was peripheral blood, taken before any cancer treatment. These receptor sequences come from a female donor aged 60 or older with stage II squamous cell lung carcinoma. Both conserved end residues are part of each CDR3. Each record gives: J gene, V gene, D gene, CDR3 DNA, CDR3 protein. The D gene is left open where the match is weak.

J: TRBJ2-5; V: TRBV5-1; D: -; DNA: TGCGCCAGCAGCCTAACGTTATCAGCAGACCAAGAGACCCAATACTTC; CDR3: CASSLTLSADQETQYF
J: TRBJ1-2; V: TRBV19; D: -; DNA: TGTGCCAGTAGAGGCAGTGTTCCTTCTGGCTACACCTTC; CDR3: CASRGSVPSGYTF
J: TRBJ2-5; V: TRBV11-1; D: TRBD2; DNA: TGTGCCAGCAGCCCCCGACTAGCGCGTCGGCCGGAGACCCAGTACTTC; CDR3: CASSPRLARRPETQYF
J: TRBJ1-5; V: TRBV29-1; D: TRBD1; DNA: TGCAGCGTCGGGACAGCTAATCAGCCCCAGCATTTT; CDR3: CSVGTANQPQHF
J: TRBJ2-3; V: TRBV11-3; D: -; DNA: TGTGCCAGCAGCTTAGTAGGTAGTGATACGCAGTATTTT; CDR3: CASSLVGSDTQYF
J: TRBJ2-2; V: TRBV12-5; D: -; DNA: TGTGCTAGTGGGGAAGGTTGGGGGACCATCGGGGAGCTGTTTTTT; CDR3: CASGEGWGTIGELFF
J: TRBJ1-6; V: TRBV19; D: TRBD1; DNA: TGTGCCAGTACCTCGCAATGGACAGGGGATTCACCCCTCCACTTT; CDR3: CASTSQWTGDSPLHF
J: TRBJ2-2; V: TRBV7-2; D: -; DNA: TGTGCCAGCAGGCGGACACTGGGGCCCGGGGAGCTGTTTTTT; CDR3: CASRRTLGPGELFF
J: TRBJ1-3; V: TRBV18; D: TRBD1; DNA: TGTGCCAGCTCACCAGCTTCCGGGACAGGAGCTTCCTTCTCTGGAAACACCATATATTTT; CDR3: CASSPASGTGASFSGNTIYF
J: TRBJ1-2; V: TRBV29-1; D: -; DNA: TGCAGCGTTGGGGGGGGTTACAACTATGGCTACACCTTC; CDR3: CSVGGGYNYGYTF